The 29 T cell receptor delta chains listed next were all sequenced from one sample in a study of gamma-delta T cells after stem cell transplantation. TCRdb redid the clone calls on the RT-PCR reads with CATT. The table records about 1,500 delta-chain clones, approximately 9% of them present only once. The sequenced sample consisted of gamma-delta T cells. The receptors shown here come from a human donor. It is not recorded whose cells these are; they may come from a transplant donor.

In regard to this clone: This is likely an artifact of a read error, given a far larger clone one base away. This chain uses TRDV2 with TRDJ1; D perhaps matches TRDD3 (5 bases). Trimming shortened V by 3 bases and J by 0 bases, and 19 bases separated the two germline ends. The germline CDR1 and CDR2 sequences are GEAIGNYY and EKD. The CDR3 is made up of 17 amino acids. The CDR3: CACDAAGGPTYTDKLIF. CDR3 coding DNA: TGTGCCTGTGACGCTGCGGGGGGCCCGACGTACACCGATAAACTCATCTTT.

The table lists this clone with a few counts. The V gene is TRDV2, the J gene TRDJ1, with 8 bases that match TRDD3. Trimming cost V 3 bases and J 0 bases; bases outside gene matches: 11. The germline gives CDR1 GEAIGNYY, CDR2 EKD. This CDR3 is built from 17 residues. DNA for the CDR3: TGTGCCTGTGACCGACTGGGGGGAAATAAGTACACCGATAAACTCATCTTT. Translation: CACDRLGGNKYTDKLIF.

The sample holds a few counts of this clone. At the DNA level, this CDR3 is encoded by other sequences in the same sample as well. This chain uses TRDV2 with TRDJ1; 7 nucleotides line up with TRDD3. The CDR3 consists of 21 residues. J gave up 3 bases and V 3 bases, and 27 bases lay outside the gene matches. Looked up from germline, CDR1 is GEAIGNYY and CDR2 is EKD. The CDR3 loop is CACDPVVVAGVRGDMADKLIF. The CDR3 DNA reads as TGTGCCTGTGACCCAGTTGTGGTAGCGGGGGTTCGTGGGGATATGGCCGATAAACTCATCTTT.

Turning to this clone: One base away lies a much larger clone, so this may be a sequencing read error. The chain combines TRDV2 with TRDJ1; TRDD3 matches 7 bases. The CDR3 has 16 amino acids. CDR1 is GEAIGNYY and CDR2 is EKD in the germline V gene. Trimming at V came to 1 base and at J to 3 bases, leaving 10 bases not matched to a gene. This chain's CDR3 is CACDTLGAIVADKLIF. CDR3 nucleotides: TGTGCCTGTGACACGCTGGGGGCTATCGTCGCCGATAAACTCATCTTT.

This clone rates as medium-sized. The chain carries TRDV2 and TRDJ3; 8 nucleotides align to TRDD3. The ends lost 0 bases at V and 0 bases at J; junction bases unmatched: 6. The length of the CDR3 is 19 residues. The germline V gene encodes CDR1 GEAIGNYY and CDR2 EKD. Here the CDR3 DNA reads TGTGCCTGTGACACCGCTGGGGGAAGCCGCTCCTGGGACACCCGACAGATGTTTTTC. It codes for CACDTAGGSRSWDTRQMFF.

Of note for this clone: The likely explanation is a read error, given a far larger clone one base away. The chain links TRDV2 to TRDJ1; 11 nucleotides line up with TRDD3. This CDR3 spans 15 amino acids. The V and J ends lost 5 bases and 3 bases, in that order; junction bases with no gene match: 7. Looked up from germline, CDR1 is GEAIGNYY and CDR2 is EKD. The CDR3 here is CACGPLGDKADKLIF. Here the CDR3 DNA reads TGTGCCTGTGGCCCACTGGGGGATAAGGCCGATAAACTCATCTTT.

Concerning this clone: Being one base from a much bigger clone, this may be a read error. Other DNA variants within this sample encode the same CDR3. The genes are TRDV2 and TRDJ1; a weak D match, TRDD2 (5 bases). CDR3 length equals 17 residues. Germline CDR1 reads GEAIGNYY; CDR2 reads EKD. Trimming removed 0 bases from V and 2 bases from J, with 18 bases in between. The CDR3 DNA follows: TGTGCCTGTGACACCGTTCTTCCCCTGAACGATACCGATAAACTCATCTTT. As protein: CACDTVLPLNDTDKLIF.

This clone is termed large. Other DNA sequences in this specimen translate into the identical CDR3. The chain carries TRDV2 and TRDJ1; 9 bases match TRDD3. Germline CDR1 reads GEAIGNYY; CDR2 reads EKD. This CDR3 comprises 19 residues. The J segment lost 0 bases and the V segment lost 0 bases, leaving 13 bases of the junction unmatched. The CDR3 sequence is CACDTVTGGPHPYTDKLIF. For the CDR3, the DNA is TGTGCCTGTGACACCGTTACTGGGGGACCTCACCCGTACACCGATAAACTCATCTTT.

This clone appeared a few times. Given a much more abundant clone one base away, this may be a read error. The CDR3 coding sequence is TGTGCCTGTGACACCTGGGGGGCCCGCTCCTGGGGCACCCGACAGATGTTTTTC. Residues: CACDTWGARSWGTRQMFF. The rearrangement uses TRDV2 and TRDJ3; perhaps TRDD3 as D (6 bases). CDR3 size: 18 residues. Looked up from germline, CDR1 is GEAIGNYY and CDR2 is EKD.

Of note for this clone: Since a much larger clone is just one base distant, this may be a read error. The chain couples TRDV2 to TRDJ1; 11 bases align to TRDD3. This CDR3 is 19 amino acids long. Germline V gene lookup returns CDR1 GEAIGNYY and CDR2 EKD. Germline trimming cut 3 bases from V and 10 bases from J; bases unmatched to any gene: 24. The DNA for the CDR3 is TGTGCCTGTGACCACCTTCCTACGGATCCCCTGGGGGATACAGGCGGACTCATCTTT. Amino acids: CACDHLPTDPLGDTGGLIF.

Comments on this clone: Since a far larger clone is one base different, this is likely a read error. This rearrangement joins TRDV2 to TRDJ3; 13 bases are a match to TRDD3. The length of the CDR3 is 21 residues. Per the germline V gene, CDR1 is GEAIGNYY and CDR2 is EKD. The CDR3 DNA sequence: TGTGCCTGTGACACCGGGACTGGGGGATACGCTGGGTCCTGGGGCACCCGACAGATGTTTTTC. This gives the protein CACDTGTGGYAGSWGTRQMFF.

This clone was detected a few times. Other DNA sequences of this sample code for an identical CDR3. V and J are TRDV2 and TRDJ1; D is possibly TRDD3 (5 bases). Germline V gene data show CDR1 as GEAIGNYY and CDR2 as EKD. The CDR3 consists of 21 residues. Trimming removed 0 bases from V and 7 bases from J, with 35 bases in between. DNA of the CDR3: TGTGCCTGTGACACCGTTGCCGCTTTCTCCCGTACTGGTGGTCCGGCTAGTAAACTCATCTTT. This codes for CACDTVAAFSRTGGPASKLIF.

Note on this clone: A read error is the likely source, as a far larger clone sits one nucleotide away. This chain joins TRDV2 and TRDJ1, with 9 bases that match TRDD3. CDR1 is GEAIGNYY and CDR2 is EKD in the germline V gene. Trimming cost V 0 bases and J 1 base; bases outside gene matches: 8. CDR3 length: 17 amino acids. DNA for the CDR3: TGTGCCTGTGACACCCTGTCTGGGGGATGCCTCACCGATAAACTCATCTTT. This sequence encodes CACDTLSGGCLTDKLIF.

This clone was seen only a few times. A far larger clone is one nucleotide away, so this likely arose from a read error. The sample holds other DNA sequences that translate to the same CDR3. The DNA of the CDR3 is TGTGCCTGTGACACCGTTGGGGGGAGCACCGATAAACTCATCTTT. It is translated as CACDTVGGSTDKLIF. The chain is built from TRDV2 and TRDJ1, with D maybe TRDD3 (6 bases). Germline V gene lookup returns CDR1 GEAIGNYY and CDR2 EKD. The germline V and J ends were trimmed by 0 bases and 1 base, with 11 bases remaining between them. The CDR3 is 15 amino acids.

For this clone: Since a far larger clone is one base different, this is likely a read error. CDR3 residues: CACDTLMGEKYTDKLIF. CDR3 sequence (DNA): TGTGCCTGTGACACCCTCATGGGGGAGAAGTACACCGATAAACTCATCTTT. V usage is TRDV2 and J usage is TRDJ1; TRDD3 agrees at 7 bases. Germline trimming cut 0 bases from V and 0 bases from J; bases unmatched to any gene: 9. The CDR3 is made up of 17 amino acids. Germline values: CDR1 GEAIGNYY, CDR2 EKD.

This clone is classed as large (0.1 to 1%). The CDR3 nucleotides read TGTGCCTGTGATAAAGCTGGGGGATTGGCCACCTGGGACACCCGACAGATGTTTTTC. Its protein is CACDKAGGLATWDTRQMFF. The chain recombines TRDV2 with TRDJ3; 9 bases align to TRDD3. The length of the CDR3 is 19 residues. Germline-derived CDR1 and CDR2 are GEAIGNYY and EKD. The V gene end was trimmed by 4 bases and the J gene end by 2 bases; junction bases not matched to a gene: 11.

This clone counts as medium-sized (0.01 to 0.1%). Other nucleotide sequences in the sample specify the same CDR3. The chain has TRDV2 and TRDJ1; D is perhaps TRDD3 (6 bases). V was pared by 0 bases and J by 2 bases, with 15 bases between. Germline V gene lookup returns CDR1 GEAIGNYY and CDR2 EKD. The CDR3 spans 16 residues. CDR3 in amino acids: CACDTVLGASTDKLIF. For the CDR3, the DNA is TGTGCCTGTGACACCGTACTGGGAGCTAGTACCGATAAACTCATCTTT.

This clone was detected a few times. V is TRDV2 and J is TRDJ1, with 12 positions matching TRDD3. This CDR3 spans 19 amino acids. CDR1 is GEAIGNYY and CDR2 is EKD in the germline V gene. The ends lost 3 bases at V and 3 bases at J; junction bases unmatched: 16. CDR3 loop: CACDLVLGDTSSYPDKLIF. In DNA form, the CDR3 reads TGTGCCTGTGACCTAGTACTGGGGGATACATCTTCTTATCCCGATAAACTCATCTTT.

Remarks on this clone: A much larger clone differs by one base, so this may be a read error. In the same sample, other DNA sequences code for this CDR3. The gene calls are TRDV2 and TRDJ1; no clear D gene. The CDR3 sequence is 13 residues long. From germline, CDR1 is GEAIGNYY and CDR2 EKD. CDR3 amino acids: CACDTFDTDKLIF. The CDR3 DNA is TGTGCCTGCGACACTTTCGACACCGATAAACTCATCTTT.

This clone is categorized as medium-sized. A much larger clone differs from this one at a single base, so this may be a read error. The chain couples TRDV2 to TRDJ1, with 11 bases identical to TRDD3. The CDR3 covers 18 residues. Looked up from germline, CDR1 is GEAIGNYY and CDR2 is EKD. The CDR3 region has the DNA TGTGCCTGTGACACCGTTTCCTGGGCTGGGGGATACTCCGATAGACTCATCTTT. Residues: CACDTVSWAGGYSDRLIF.

This clone was seen a few times. Since a far larger clone is one base different, this is likely a read error. Other DNA variants within this sample encode the same CDR3. This rearrangement joins TRDV2 to TRDJ1, with TRDD3 matching 12 bases. Germline assignment: CDR1 GEAIGNYY and CDR2 EKD. The CDR3 runs to 16 residues. CDR3 loop: CACDELTGGYSDKLIF. CDR3 DNA: TGTGCCTGTGACGAACTTACTGGGGGATACTCCGACAAACTCATCTTT.

This clone has more than one count but fewer than ten. The TCRdb protein comes from a much larger clone and disagrees with this DNA's translation at residue 4, likely due to a read error; the protein given here is derived from the DNA. J is TRDJ1 and V is TRDV2; D gene uncertain. The CDR3 contains 14 residues. Germline V gene lookup returns CDR1 GEAIGNYY and CDR2 EKD. The CDR3 reads CACGTVVFTDKLIF. In DNA form, the CDR3 reads TGTGCCTGTGGCACCGTAGTGTTCACCGATAAACTCATCTTT.

This clone occurred a few times. Being one base from a much bigger clone, this may be a read error. The chain carries TRDV2 and TRDJ2, with a tentative D call TRDD3 (5 bases). V lost 0 bases and J lost 0, with 22 bases in between. The CDR3 totals 20 residues. CDR1 and CDR2 from the germline V gene are GEAIGNYY and EKD. In DNA form, the CDR3 reads TGTGCCTGTGACACCGTCGGGGCTACGCGAGGGGAAGCTTTGACAGCACAACTCTTCTTT. This sequence encodes CACDTVGATRGEALTAQLFF.

By share, this clone counts as large. V is TRDV2 and J is TRDJ1, with TRDD3 identical over 9 bases. The germline CDR1 and CDR2 sequences are GEAIGNYY and EKD. V lost 3 bases and J lost 2; bases outside the gene matches: 27. This CDR3 has 22 amino acids. In nucleotides, the CDR3 is TGTGCCTGTGACGGTCTACTTCTACTGGGGGAGCCTACCCCGACGGAGACCGATAAACTCATCTTT. Residues: CACDGLLLLGEPTPTETDKLIF.

This clone was picked up a small number of times. A far larger clone is a single base away, which makes a read error likely. The chain links TRDV2 to TRDJ1, with TRDD3 matching over 11 bases. There are 18 residues in the CDR3. CDR1 and CDR2 from the germline V gene are GEAIGNYY and EKD. The V gene end was trimmed by 0 bases and the J gene end by 3 bases; junction bases not matched to a gene: 11. For the CDR3, the DNA is TGTGCCTGTGACACCGTTTCCCGGGCTGGGGGATACTCCGATAAACTCATCTTT. It encodes CACDTVSRAGGYSDKLIF.

Remarks on this clone: A far larger clone is one nucleotide away, so this likely arose from a read error. This same CDR3 is encoded by further DNA sequences in the sample. The J gene is TRDJ1, the V gene TRDV2, with D tentatively TRDD3 (5 bases). V was pared by 3 bases and J by 0 bases, with 16 bases between. This CDR3 is 16 amino acids long. Germline V gene data show CDR1 as GEAIGNYY and CDR2 as EKD. Here the CDR3 DNA reads TGTGCCTGTGACCGACTAGGGGAACTGAACACCGATAAACTCATCTTT. Translating gives CACDRLGELNTDKLIF.

On this clone: This may stem from a read error, because a much larger clone lies one nucleotide away. J is TRDJ1 and V is TRDV2, with TRDD3 as a possible D gene (5 bases). With 4 bases removed from V and 1 base from J, the gap between germline ends came to 21 bases. Germline V gives CDR1 GEAIGNYY, CDR2 EKD. This CDR3 is 17 amino acids long. The CDR3 protein is CACDFAGPKKGTDKLIF. The CDR3 DNA follows: TGTGCCTGTGATTTTGCTGGGCCAAAAAAAGGCACCGATAAACTCATCTTT.

This clone showed up just a few times. This likely stems from a read error, as it lies one base from a far larger clone. The chain recombines TRDV2 with TRDJ1; 12 bases map to TRDD3. The CDR3 loop spans 19 amino acids. After removal of 0 bases from V and 0 bases from J, the junction contained 10 bases not matched to a gene. CDR1 is GEAIGNYY and CDR2 is EKD in the germline V gene. The CDR3 loop is CACDTVLPGGYEYTDKLIF. The CDR3 DNA reads as TGTGCCTGTGACACCGTACTGCCTGGGGGATACGAGTACACCGATAAACTCATCTTT.

This clone was found a few times. One base away lies a much larger clone, so this may be a sequencing read error. The CDR3 DNA follows: TGTGCCTGTGACACTGTAGGGGCTCCGTACACCGATAAACTCATCTTT. It encodes CACDTVGAPYTDKLIF. The V and J genes are TRDV2 and TRDJ1, with D uncertain. The CDR3 is 16 residues long. CDR1 GEAIGNYY and CDR2 EKD come from the germline V gene. Trimming removed 1 base at V and 0 bases at J, with 14 bases between.